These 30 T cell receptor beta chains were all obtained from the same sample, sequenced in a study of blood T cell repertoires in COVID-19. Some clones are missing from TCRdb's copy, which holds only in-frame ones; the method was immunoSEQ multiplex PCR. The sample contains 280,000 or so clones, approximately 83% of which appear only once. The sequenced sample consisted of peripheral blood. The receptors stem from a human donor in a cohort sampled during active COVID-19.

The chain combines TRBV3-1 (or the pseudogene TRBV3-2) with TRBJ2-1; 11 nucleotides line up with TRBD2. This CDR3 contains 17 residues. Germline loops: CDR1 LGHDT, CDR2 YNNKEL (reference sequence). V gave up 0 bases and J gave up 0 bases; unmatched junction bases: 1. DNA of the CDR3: TGTGCCAGCAGCCAAGATCTAGCGGGAGGCTCCTACAATGAGCAGTTCTTC. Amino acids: CASSQDLAGGSYNEQFF.

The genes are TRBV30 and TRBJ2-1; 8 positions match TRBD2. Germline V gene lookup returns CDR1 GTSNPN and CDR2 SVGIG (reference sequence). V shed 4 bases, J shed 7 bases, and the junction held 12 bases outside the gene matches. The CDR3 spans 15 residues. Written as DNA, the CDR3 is TGTGCCTGGAAATCCGGGAGGGCCCAAAGGAATGAGCAGTTCTTC. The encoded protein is CAWKSGRAQRNEQFF.

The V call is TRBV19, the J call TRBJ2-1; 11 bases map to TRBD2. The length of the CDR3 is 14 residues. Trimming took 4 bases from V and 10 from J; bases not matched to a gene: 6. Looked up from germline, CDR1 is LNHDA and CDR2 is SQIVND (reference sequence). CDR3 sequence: CASSRTSGRREQFF. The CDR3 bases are TGTGCCAGTAGTAGGACTAGCGGGCGCAGAGAGCAGTTCTTC.

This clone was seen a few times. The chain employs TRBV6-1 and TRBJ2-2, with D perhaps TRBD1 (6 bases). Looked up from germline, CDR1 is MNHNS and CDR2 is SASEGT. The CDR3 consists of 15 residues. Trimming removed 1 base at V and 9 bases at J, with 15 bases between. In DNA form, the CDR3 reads TGTGCCAGCAGTGAAGGAACAGGGTTTGGTAGGGAGCTGTTTTTT. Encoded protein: CASSEGTGFGRELFF.

CDR3 amino acids: CASSHRQATNEKLFF. CDR3 DNA sequence: TGTGCCAGCAGTCACCGCCAGGCAACTAATGAAAAACTGTTTTTT. This chain connects TRBV6-5 to TRBJ1-4; D ambiguous. This CDR3 has 15 residues. The ends were cut back, 5 bases at V and 0 bases at J, with 10 bases in the middle. Per the germline V gene, CDR1 is MNHEY and CDR2 is SVGAGI.

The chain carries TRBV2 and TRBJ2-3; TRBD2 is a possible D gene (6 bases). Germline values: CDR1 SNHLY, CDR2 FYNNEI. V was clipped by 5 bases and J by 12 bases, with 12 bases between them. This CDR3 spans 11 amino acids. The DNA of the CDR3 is TGTGCCAGCAGTAGACTAGGGAAACAGTATTTT. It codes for CASSRLGKQYF. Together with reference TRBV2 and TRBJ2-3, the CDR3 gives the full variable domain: EPEVTQTPSHQVTQMGQEVILRCVPISNHLYFYWYRQILGQKVEFLVSFYNNEISEKSEIFDDQFSVERPDGSNFTLKIRSTKLEDSAMYFCASSRLGKQYFGPGTRLTVL.

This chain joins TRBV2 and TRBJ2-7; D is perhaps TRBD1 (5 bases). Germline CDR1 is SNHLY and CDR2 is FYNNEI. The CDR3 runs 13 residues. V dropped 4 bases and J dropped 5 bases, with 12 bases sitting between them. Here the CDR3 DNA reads TGTGCCAGCAGTGGGGCAGGGATCCACGAGCAGTACTTC. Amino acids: CASSGAGIHEQYF.

The CDR3 nucleotides are TGTGCCAGCGGGACTATTAGCTTCGGGACCGGGGAGCTGTTTTTT. This translates into CASGTISFGTGELFF. This chain connects TRBV9 to TRBJ2-2; 7 bases are shared with TRBD2. V lost 7 bases, J lost 5 bases, and 11 bases stayed unmatched. CDR1 and CDR2 (germline): SGDLS, YYNGEE. This CDR3 comprises 15 residues.

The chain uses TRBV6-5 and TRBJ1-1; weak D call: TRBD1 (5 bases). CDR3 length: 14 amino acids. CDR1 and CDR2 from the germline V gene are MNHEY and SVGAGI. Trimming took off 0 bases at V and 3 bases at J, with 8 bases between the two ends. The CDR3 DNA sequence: TGTGCCAGCAGTTACTCGACAGATTACACTGAAGCTTTCTTT. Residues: CASSYSTDYTEAFF.

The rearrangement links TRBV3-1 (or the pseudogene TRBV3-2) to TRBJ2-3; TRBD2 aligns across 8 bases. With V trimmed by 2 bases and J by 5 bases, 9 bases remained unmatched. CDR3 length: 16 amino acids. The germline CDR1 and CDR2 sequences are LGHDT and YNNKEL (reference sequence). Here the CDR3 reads CASSQSAGRAKDTQYF. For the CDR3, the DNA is TGTGCCAGCAGCCAAAGCGCCGGGAGGGCCAAAGATACGCAGTATTTT.

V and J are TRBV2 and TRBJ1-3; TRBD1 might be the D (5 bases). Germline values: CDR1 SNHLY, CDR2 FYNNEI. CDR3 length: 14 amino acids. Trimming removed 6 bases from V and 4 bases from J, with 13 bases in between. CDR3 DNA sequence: TGTGCCAGCAGCGGACAACCAGTAGGAAACACCATATATTTT. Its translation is CASSGQPVGNTIYF.

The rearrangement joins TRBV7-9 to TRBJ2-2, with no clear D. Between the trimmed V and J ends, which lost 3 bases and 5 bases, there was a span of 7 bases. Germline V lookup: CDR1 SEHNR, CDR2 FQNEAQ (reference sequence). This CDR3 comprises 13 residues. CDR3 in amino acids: CASSFTGTGELFF. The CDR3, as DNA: TGTGCCAGCAGCTTTACCGGGACCGGGGAGCTGTTTTTT.

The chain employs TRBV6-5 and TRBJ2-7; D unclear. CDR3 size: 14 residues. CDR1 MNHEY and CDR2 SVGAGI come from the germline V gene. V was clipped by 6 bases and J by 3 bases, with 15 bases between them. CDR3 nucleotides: TGTGCCAGCAGGTTGAGCCGTGATTACTACGAGCAGTACTTC. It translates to CASRLSRDYYEQYF.

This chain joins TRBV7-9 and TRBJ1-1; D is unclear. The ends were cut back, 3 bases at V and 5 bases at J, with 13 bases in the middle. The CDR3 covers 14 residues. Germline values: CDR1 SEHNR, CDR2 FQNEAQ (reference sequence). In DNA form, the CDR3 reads TGTGCCAGCAGCTTCTCCCAGGCGGGTACTGAAGCTTTCTTT. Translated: CASSFSQAGTEAFF. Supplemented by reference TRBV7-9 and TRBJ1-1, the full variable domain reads DTGVSQNPRHKITKRGQNVTFRCDPISEHNRLYWYRQTLGQGPEFLTYFQNEAQLEKSRLLSDRFSAERPKGSFSTLEIQRTEQGDSAMYLCASSFSQAGTEAFFGQGTRLTVV.

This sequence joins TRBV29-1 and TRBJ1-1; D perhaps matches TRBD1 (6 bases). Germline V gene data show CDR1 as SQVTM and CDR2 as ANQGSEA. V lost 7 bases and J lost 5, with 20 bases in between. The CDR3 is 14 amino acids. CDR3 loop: CSGCTGNAPTEAFF. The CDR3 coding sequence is TGCAGCGGTTGTACAGGGAACGCCCCGACTGAAGCTTTCTTT.

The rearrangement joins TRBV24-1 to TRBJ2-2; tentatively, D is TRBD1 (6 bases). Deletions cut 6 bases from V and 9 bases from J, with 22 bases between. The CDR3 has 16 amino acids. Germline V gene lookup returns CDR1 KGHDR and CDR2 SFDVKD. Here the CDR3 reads CATSSGRTDALWELFF. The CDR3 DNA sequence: TGTGCCACCAGTTCGGGCAGGACAGACGCTCTGTGGGAGCTGTTTTTT.

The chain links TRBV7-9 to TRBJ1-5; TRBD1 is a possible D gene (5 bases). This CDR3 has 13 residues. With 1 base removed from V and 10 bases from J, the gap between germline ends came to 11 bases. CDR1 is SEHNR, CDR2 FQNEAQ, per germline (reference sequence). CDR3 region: CASSLGQSKPQHF. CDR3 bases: TGTGCCAGCAGCTTAGGACAGTCCAAACCCCAGCATTTT. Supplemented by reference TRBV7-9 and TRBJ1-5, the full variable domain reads DTGVSQNPRHKITKRGQNVTFRCDPISEHNRLYWYRQTLGQGPEFLTYFQNEAQLEKSRLLSDRFSAERPKGSFSTLEIQRTEQGDSAMYLCASSLGQSKPQHFGDGTRLSIL.

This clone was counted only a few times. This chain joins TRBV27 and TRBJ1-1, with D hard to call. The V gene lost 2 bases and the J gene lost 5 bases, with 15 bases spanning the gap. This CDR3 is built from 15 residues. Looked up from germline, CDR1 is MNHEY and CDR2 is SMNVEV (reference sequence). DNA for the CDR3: TGTGCCAGCAGTTTAACGCGGACCGGGGTGACTGAAGCTTTCTTT. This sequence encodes CASSLTRTGVTEAFF.

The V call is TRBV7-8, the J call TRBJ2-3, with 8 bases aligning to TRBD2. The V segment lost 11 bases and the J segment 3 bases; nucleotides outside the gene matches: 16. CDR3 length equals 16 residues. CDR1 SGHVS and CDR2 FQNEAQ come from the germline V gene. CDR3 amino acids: CAWTLREATTTDTQYF. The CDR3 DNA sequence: TGTGCCTGGACCTTGCGGGAGGCCACAACGACAGATACGCAGTATTTT.

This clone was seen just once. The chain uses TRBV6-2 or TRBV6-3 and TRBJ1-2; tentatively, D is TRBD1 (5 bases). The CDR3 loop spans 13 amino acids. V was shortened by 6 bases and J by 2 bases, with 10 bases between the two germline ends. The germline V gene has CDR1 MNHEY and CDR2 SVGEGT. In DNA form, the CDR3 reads TGTGCCAGCAGCAGACAGTTGAACTATGGCTACACCTTC. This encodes CASSRQLNYGYTF.

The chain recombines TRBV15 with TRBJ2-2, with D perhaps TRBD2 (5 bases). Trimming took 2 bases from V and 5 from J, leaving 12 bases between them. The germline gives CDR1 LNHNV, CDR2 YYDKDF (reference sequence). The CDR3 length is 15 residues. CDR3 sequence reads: CATSRRKEGTGELFF. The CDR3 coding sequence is TGTGCCACCAGCAGACGAAAAGAGGGAACCGGGGAGCTGTTTTTT.

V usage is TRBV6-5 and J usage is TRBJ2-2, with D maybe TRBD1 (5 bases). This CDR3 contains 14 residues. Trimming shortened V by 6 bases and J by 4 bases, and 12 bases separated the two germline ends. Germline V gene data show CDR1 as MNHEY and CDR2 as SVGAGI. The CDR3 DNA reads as TGTGCCAGCAGGGCAACAGGAATCACCGGGGAGCTGTTTTTT. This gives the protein CASRATGITGELFF.

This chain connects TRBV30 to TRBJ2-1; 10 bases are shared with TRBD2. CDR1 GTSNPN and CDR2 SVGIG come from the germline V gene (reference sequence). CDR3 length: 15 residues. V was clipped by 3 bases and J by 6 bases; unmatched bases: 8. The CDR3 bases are TGTGCCTGGAGCACCATCTTAGCGGGAGGCAATGAGCAGTTCTTC. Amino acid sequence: CAWSTILAGGNEQFF.

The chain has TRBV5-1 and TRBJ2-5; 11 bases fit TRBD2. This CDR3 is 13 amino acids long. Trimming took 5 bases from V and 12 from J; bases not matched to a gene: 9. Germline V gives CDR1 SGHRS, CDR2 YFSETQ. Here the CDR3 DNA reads TGCGCCAGCAGATCCGGGACTAGCGGCCATAAGTACTTC. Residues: CASRSGTSGHKYF.

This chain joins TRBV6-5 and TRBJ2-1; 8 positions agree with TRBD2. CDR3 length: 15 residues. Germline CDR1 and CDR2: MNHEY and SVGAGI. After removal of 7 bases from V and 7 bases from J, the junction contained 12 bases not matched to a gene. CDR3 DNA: TGTGCCAGCACATCTCCGGGACTAGGGGCGAATGAGCAGTTCTTC. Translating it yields CASTSPGLGANEQFF.

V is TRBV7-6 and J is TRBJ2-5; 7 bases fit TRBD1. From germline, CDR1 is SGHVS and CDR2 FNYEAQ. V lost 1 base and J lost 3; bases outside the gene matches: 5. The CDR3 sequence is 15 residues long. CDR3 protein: CASSLDRGPKETQYF. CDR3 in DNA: TGTGCCAGCAGCTTAGACAGGGGCCCGAAAGAGACCCAGTACTTC. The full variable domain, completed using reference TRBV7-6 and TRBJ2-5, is GAGVSQSPRYKVTKRGQDVALRCDPISGHVSLYWYRQALGQGPEFLTYFNYEAQQDKSGLPNDRFSAERPEGSISTLTIQRTEQRDSAMYRCASSLDRGPKETQYFGPGTRLLVL.

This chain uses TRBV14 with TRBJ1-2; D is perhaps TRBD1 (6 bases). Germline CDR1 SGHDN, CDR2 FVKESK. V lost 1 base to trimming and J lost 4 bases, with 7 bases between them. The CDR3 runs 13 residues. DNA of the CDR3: TGTGCCAGCAGCCAAGGGGGGCCCTATGGCTACACCTTC. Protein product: CASSQGGPYGYTF.

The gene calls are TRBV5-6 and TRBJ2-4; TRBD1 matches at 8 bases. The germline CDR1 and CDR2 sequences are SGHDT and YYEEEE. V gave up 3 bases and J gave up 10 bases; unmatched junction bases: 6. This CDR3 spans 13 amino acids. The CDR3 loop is CASSSTGVGIQYF. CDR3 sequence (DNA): TGTGCCAGCAGCTCGACAGGGGTAGGGATTCAGTACTTC.

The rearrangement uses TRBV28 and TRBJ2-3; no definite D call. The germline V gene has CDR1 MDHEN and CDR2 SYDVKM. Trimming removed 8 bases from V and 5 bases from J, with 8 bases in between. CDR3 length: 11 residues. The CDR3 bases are TGTGCCAGCGGTTACGGAGATACGCAGTATTTT. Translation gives CASGYGDTQYF.

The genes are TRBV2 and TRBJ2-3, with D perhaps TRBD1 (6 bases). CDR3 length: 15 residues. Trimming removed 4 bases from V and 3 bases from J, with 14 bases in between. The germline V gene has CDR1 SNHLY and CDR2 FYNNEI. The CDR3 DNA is TGTGCCAGCAGTGTACAGGGATCGGCGACAGATACGCAGTATTTT. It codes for CASSVQGSATDTQYF.